A selection of T cell receptor beta chains follows, all from one sample in a study of blood T cell repertoires in COVID-19. Repertoires were generated with immunoSEQ multiplex PCR, while TCRdb's copy carries only in-frame clones and drops some. The sample yields about 250,000 clones, 87% seen once. Sequenced material: PBMCs or T cells enriched from blood (not recorded which). Receptors originate from a woman aged 25-40 years with acute COVID-19. Both conserved end residues are part of each CDR3. Each record gives: clone size, D gene, V gene, J gene, CDR3 protein, CDR3 DNA. The D gene is left open where the match is weak. Clone size is shown for a subset of rows, as once, few, many or a class of expanded clone.

-	TRBD1	TRBV10-3	TRBJ1-1	CAIREEGADTEAFF	TGTGCCATCAGGGAAGAGGGGGCCGACACTGAAGCTTTCTTT
-	-	TRBV27	TRBJ2-5	CASSTRFPGETQYF	TGTGCCAGCAGCACAAGGTTCCCGGGGGAGACCCAGTACTTC
-	TRBD2	TRBV9	TRBJ2-2	CASSPTTSGSTGELFF	TGTGCCAGCAGCCCCACGACTAGCGGGAGCACTGGGGAGCTGTTTTTT
-	TRBD1	TRBV10-3	TRBJ2-7	CAISDAGTGDEQYF	TGTGCCATCAGTGACGCCGGGACAGGGGACGAGCAGTACTTC
-	-	TRBV7-9	TRBJ2-2	CASSSAAGTPNTGELFF	TGTGCCAGCAGCTCAGCCGCCGGGACACCGAACACCGGGGAGCTGTTTTTT
-	-	TRBV28	TRBJ1-6	CASSLSAGRNSPLHF	TGTGCCAGCAGTTTATCCGCAGGGAGGAATTCACCCCTCCACTTT
-	TRBD2	TRBV11-2	TRBJ2-7	CASSLGPGGYEQYF	TGTGCCAGCAGCTTAGGTCCGGGGGGCTACGAGCAGTACTTC
-	TRBD1	TRBV28	TRBJ2-5	CASSRTGTGKETQYF	TGTGCCAGCAGTCGGACCGGGACAGGGAAAGAGACCCAGTACTTC
-	TRBD2	TRBV2	TRBJ2-2	CASSEMSGENTGELFF	TGTGCCAGCAGTGAAATGAGCGGGGAGAACACCGGGGAGCTGTTTTTT
-	-	TRBV6-1	TRBJ1-2	CASSEGPSQGYTF	TGTGCCAGCAGTGAAGGGCCCTCGCAGGGCTACACCTTC
-	TRBD1	TRBV18	TRBJ1-1	CASQGQQNTEAFF	TGTGCCAGCCAGGGACAGCAGAACACTGAAGCTTTCTTT
-	-	TRBV5-1	TRBJ1-1	CASTYRASANTEAFF	TGCGCCAGCACTTACAGGGCGTCCGCGAACACTGAAGCTTTCTTT
-	-	TRBV9	TRBJ2-3	CASSGSSTDTQYF	TGTGCCAGCAGCGGTTCTAGCACAGATACGCAGTATTTT
-	-	TRBV7-2	TRBJ1-2	CASSFRSHGYTF	TGTGCCAGTAGTTTTAGAAGCCATGGCTACACCTTC
-	TRBD2	TRBV4-3	TRBJ2-2	CASSQATSGKNTGELFF	TGCGCCAGCAGCCAAGCAACTAGCGGGAAGAACACCGGGGAGCTGTTTTTT
-	-	TRBV5-4	TRBJ2-2	CASSLQATGELFF	TGTGCCAGCAGCTTGCAAGCGACCGGGGAGCTGTTTTTT
-	-	TRBV7-9	TRBJ2-3	CASSLGGGAPDTQYF	TGTGCCAGCAGCTTAGGCGGCGGGGCCCCAGATACGCAGTATTTT
-	TRBD2	TRBV28	TRBJ2-1	CASSVSGRLYNEQFF	TGTGCCAGCAGTGTTAGCGGGAGACTCTACAATGAGCAGTTCTTC
-	-	TRBV6-6	TRBJ2-1	CASSGLRLDNEQFF	TGTGCCAGCAGCGGACTACGGCTGGATAATGAGCAGTTCTTC
-	-	TRBV27	TRBJ1-6	CASTFVSSYNSPLHF	TGTGCCAGCACCTTCGTGAGCTCCTATAATTCACCCCTCCACTTT
-	TRBD2	TRBV18	TRBJ2-1	CASSQPEVAGDNEQFF	TGTGCCAGCTCACAACCAGAGGTAGCGGGAGACAATGAGCAGTTCTTC
once	TRBD2	TRBV7-2	TRBJ2-3	CASKTSSTDTQYF	TGTGCCAGCAAGACTAGCAGCACAGATACGCAGTATTTT
-	TRBD1	TRBV6-5	TRBJ2-6	CASTKDRAGANVLTF	TGTGCCAGCACCAAAGACAGGGCTGGGGCCAACGTCCTGACTTTC
-	-	TRBV7-9	TRBJ2-3	CASILTDTQYF	TGTGCCAGCATCCTCACAGATACGCAGTATTTT
-	-	TRBV28	TRBJ1-5	CASRGGVGNQPQHF	TGTGCCAGCAGAGGGGGGGTTGGCAATCAGCCCCAGCATTTT
-	TRBD1	TRBV25-1	TRBJ1-2	CASSERQGTPDGYTF	TGTGCCAGCAGTGAGCGACAGGGCACCCCAGATGGCTACACCTTC
once	TRBD2	TRBV4-2	TRBJ2-3	CASSQDGTSGRGPDTQYF	TGTGCCAGCAGCCAAGATGGGACTAGCGGGAGAGGTCCAGATACGCAGTATTTT
-	TRBD1	TRBV15	TRBJ2-7	CATSRALTGGASEQYF	TGTGCCACCAGCAGAGCCTTGACAGGGGGCGCATCCGAGCAGTACTTC
-	-	TRBV10-1	TRBJ2-5	CASSDSRRPGSQETQYF	TGCGCCAGCAGTGATTCGCGGCGTCCGGGGAGCCAAGAGACCCAGTACTTC
-	TRBD1	TRBV18	TRBJ1-6	CASSPERTGSLLALHF	TGTGCCAGCTCACCAGAGAGGACAGGCAGCCTTCTGGCCCTCCACTTT
-	-	TRBV2	TRBJ2-5	CASSEARSGTVQETQYF	TGTGCCAGCAGTGAAGCGCGGTCGGGGACTGTACAAGAGACCCAGTACTTC
-	TRBD2	TRBV29-1	TRBJ2-7	CSAEAGGGADEQYF	TGCAGCGCTGAGGCGGGAGGGGGGGCGGACGAGCAGTACTTC
-	TRBD2	TRBV10-3	TRBJ2-3	CAISDLAGAPSTDTQYF	TGTGCCATCAGTGATCTAGCGGGAGCCCCTAGCACAGATACGCAGTATTTT
-	TRBD1	TRBV28	TRBJ1-5	CASSPGQFLYSNQPQHF	TGTGCCAGCAGTCCGGGACAGTTTTTATATAGCAATCAGCCCCAGCATTTT
-	-	TRBV27	TRBJ1-1	CASGYGAEAFF	TGTGCCAGCGGATACGGGGCTGAAGCTTTCTTT
-	TRBD2	TRBV28	TRBJ2-3	CASRATSGSTDTQYF	TGTGCCAGCAGGGCGACTAGCGGAAGCACAGATACGCAGTATTTT
-	TRBD2	TRBV10-3	TRBJ2-1	CAIVRRTSGGAGEQFF	TGTGCCATCGTCCGCCGGACTAGCGGGGGGGCCGGTGAGCAGTTCTTC
-	-	TRBV7-9	TRBJ2-3	CASSPGAGSLSSRDTQYF	TGTGCCAGCAGCCCAGGGGCGGGCAGTTTAAGCTCCCGGGATACGCAGTATTTT
-	-	TRBV11-3	TRBJ2-2	CASSQQVNTGELFF	TGTGCCAGCAGCCAGCAGGTCAACACCGGGGAGCTGTTTTTT
-	TRBD1	TRBV19	TRBJ2-1	CASSIRTGSTYNEQFF	TGTGCCAGTAGTATCCGGACAGGGAGTACCTACAATGAGCAGTTCTTC
-	TRBD2	TRBV7-9	TRBJ2-7	CASSWTSESSYEQYF	TGTGCCAGCAGCTGGACTAGCGAGAGCTCCTACGAGCAGTACTTC
few	-	TRBV7-8	TRBJ1-6	CASSSRGSYNSPLHF	TGTGCCAGCAGCTCCCGGGGCTCCTATAATTCACCCCTCCACTTT
-	-	TRBV5-6	TRBJ2-3	CASRAGTQFTDTQYF	TGTGCCAGCAGGGCCGGGACACAGTTCACAGATACGCAGTATTTT
-	-	TRBV11-3	TRBJ2-3	CASSFPYLAGADTQYF	TGTGCCAGCAGCTTCCCCTATCTAGCCGGCGCAGATACGCAGTATTTT
-	TRBD2	TRBV7-9	TRBJ2-7	CASSLDPGLLSEQYF	TGTGCCAGCAGCTTAGACCCGGGACTACTCTCCGAGCAGTACTTC
-	TRBD1	TRBV5-1	TRBJ1-6	CASSFGRDRGNSPLHF	TGCGCCAGCAGCTTCGGCCGGGACAGGGGAAATTCACCCCTCCACTTT